The T cell receptor beta chain described here comes from a study of blood T cell repertoires in COVID-19. Study summary: The United States, Italy and Spain supplied acute and convalescent COVID-19 samples. PBMCs, B-cell-depleted T cells, or T cells were the source of the cDNA or gDNA that made up the material.

Clones were read by immunoSEQ multiplex PCR, and TCRdb kept only the in-frame ones, dropping some. Of 490,000 or so clones listed, approximately 86% are singletons. CDR1 and CDR2 (germline): KGHSH, LQKENI. The CDR3 is 16 residues long. The junction had 7 bases not matched to a gene; V was cut back by 3 bases and J by 2 bases. The study drew participants aged about 18 to 90 years from under 30 US areas. Participants had their cohort set by participant-reported clinical history. This clone was recorded once. The identical CDR3 is also encoded by other nucleotide sequences in the sample. The V call is TRBV18, the J call TRBJ1-1; 9 bases are shared with TRBD1. The sample taken for sequencing was PBMCs or T cells enriched from blood (not recorded which). The receptor was isolated from a woman aged 60 to 75 who had recovered from COVID-19. CDR3 nucleotide sequence: TGTGCCAGCTCACCGCGACAACAGGGGGCTAACACTGAAGCTTTCTTT. It yields the protein CASSPRQQGANTEAFF.